These 25 T cell receptor beta chains came from one sample sequenced in a study of CD4 and CD8 cells across lung adenocarcinoma regions. TCRdb fed the PCR reads into MiXCR, producing one record per CDR3 protein. The repertoire holds 25,000 to 30,000 distinct CDR3 sequences, with 53% as singletons. Sequencing was performed on CD8+ T cells from the center of a lung tumor. These receptors all stem from a male donor with lung adenocarcinoma. The CD4 and CD8 labels of this study may be unreliable.

The rearrangement uses TRBV6-1 and TRBJ2-4; D tentatively fits TRBD1 or TRBD2 (6 bases each). The CDR3 is 15 amino acids. Germline lookup yields CDR1 MNHNS and CDR2 SASEGT. The V and J ends lost 8 bases and 13 bases respectively, with 27 bases between them. This CDR3 is CASAKGGLAKDTQYF. The CDR3 coding sequence is TGTGCCAGCGCCAAGGGGGGATTAGCCAAAGACACGCAGTACTTC.

The chain employs TRBV4-1 and TRBJ2-5, with 10 bases that match TRBD2. Trimming removed 1 base from V and 5 bases from J; junction bases left unmatched: 4. The germline CDR1 and CDR2 sequences are MGHRA and YSYEKL. The CDR3 length is 15 residues. The CDR3 sequence: CASSQVAGGPETQYF. The CDR3 nucleotides are TGCGCCAGCAGCCAAGTAGCGGGGGGCCCGGAGACCCAGTACTTC.

This clonotype was recorded once. This chain connects TRBV10-2 to TRBJ2-1, with D possibly being TRBD1 or TRBD2 (6 bases each). Judging by the DNA end, TRBJ2-7 fits better; the J call may be wrong. This CDR3 has 15 residues. Germline loops: CDR1 WSHSY, CDR2 SAAADI. The CDR3 DNA sequence: TGCGCCAGCAGTGAAGGTGTGGGGGGCTTTGGGGAGCAGTACTTC. Its translation is CASSEGVGGFGEQYF.

This sequence joins TRBV6-8 and TRBJ2-4; D is possibly TRBD1 or TRBD2 (5 bases each). The germline CDR1 and CDR2 sequences are MNHGY and SAAAGT. CDR3 size: 14 residues. The CDR3 loop reads CGASGMTAKNTQYF. CDR3 nucleotides: TGTGGCGCCTCGGGGATGACAGCCAAAAACACGCAGTACTTC.

This clonotype was observed a handful of times. V usage is TRBV29-1 and J usage is TRBJ2-1; 8 positions agree with TRBD2. Per the germline V gene, CDR1 is SQVTM and CDR2 is ANQGSEA. Losses at the gene ends were 7 bases for V and 6 bases for J; bases not matched to a gene: 5. This CDR3 has 12 residues. CDR3: CSGLTSGNEQFF. In DNA, the CDR3 is TGCAGCGGATTAACTAGCGGCAATGAGCAGTTCTTC.

This chain uses TRBV7-2 with TRBJ2-3; 11 nucleotides align to TRBD2. Near its end, the DNA agrees better with TRBJ2-1, so the J call may be wrong. The CDR3 length is 15 residues. Germline-derived CDR1 and CDR2 are SGHTA and FQGNSA. CDR3 amino acids: CASSFFSGRENEQFF. The CDR3 region has the DNA TGTGCCAGCAGCTTCTTTAGCGGGAGGGAAAATGAGCAGTTCTTC.

V usage is TRBV12-3 or TRBV12-4 and J usage is TRBJ1-6; 11 bases match TRBD1. The CDR3 contains 14 residues. The ends lost 6 bases at V and 9 bases at J; junction bases unmatched: 4. CDR3 amino acids: CASSRTGGRSPLHF. For the CDR3, the DNA is TGTGCCAGCAGCCGGACAGGGGGCCGTTCACCCCTCCACTTT.

In this sample, this clonotype turned up a few times. The chain links TRBV27 to TRBJ2-5; no reliable D call. CDR1 is MNHEY, CDR2 SMNVEV, per germline (reference sequence). The CDR3 has 13 residues. V lost 4 bases, J lost 4 bases, and 10 bases lay in between. CDR3 nucleotides: TGTGCCAGCAGTTCGCAGGTGGGAGAGACCCAGTACTTC. It encodes CASSSQVGETQYF.

This clonotype has a count of ten or more. The gene calls are TRBV11-1 and TRBJ2-5; no firm D call. The CDR3 has 16 amino acids. The V gene's germline CDR1 is SGHAT and CDR2 FQDESV (reference sequence). V gave up 2 bases and J gave up 7 bases, with 20 bases separating them. The CDR3 region has the DNA TGTGCCAGCAGCTTAATGCCGAATCCGGACCGAGGGACCCAGTACTTC. This gives the protein CASSLMPNPDRGTQYF.

As regards this clonotype: Sequence at one end of the junction differs from germline and may be a read error. V usage is TRBV7-2 and J usage is TRBJ2-1, with TRBD2 identical over 9 bases. TRBJ2-5 matches the DNA end more closely, so the J call is doubtful. The CDR3 covers 15 residues. Germline assignment: CDR1 SGHTA and CDR2 FQGNSA. The CDR3: CASSLGAGGQGTQYF. The CDR3, as DNA: TGTGCCAGCAGCTTAGGGGCGGGGGGGCAAGGGACCCAGTACTTC.

This clonotype showed up many times. V is TRBV6-4 and J is TRBJ2-3; D possibly corresponds to TRBD1 (5 bases). The germline V and J ends were trimmed by 6 bases and 0 bases, with 13 bases remaining between them. There are 15 residues in the CDR3. Germline V gene sequence: CDR1 MRHNA, CDR2 SNTAGT. The CDR3 DNA reads TGTGCCAGCAGCGGTGGGGCCGGAAGCACAGATACGCAGTATTTT. It specifies CASSGGAGSTDTQYF.

The rearrangement uses TRBV30 and TRBJ2-1; D might be TRBD1 (6 bases). The assigned J gene may be wrong: the sequence end matches TRBJ2-7 better. Germline CDR1 and CDR2: GTSNPN and SVGIG (reference sequence). The CDR3 sequence is 11 residues long. The CDR3 here is CAWSVRGEQYF. The DNA of the CDR3 is TGTGCCTGGAGTGTAAGGGGGGAGCAGTACTTC.

A few counts support this clonotype. The genes are TRBV14 and TRBJ2-7, with D maybe TRBD2 (6 bases). The CDR3 is made up of 16 amino acids. Trimming left V 4 bases short and J 2 bases short, with 18 bases between. The germline V gene has CDR1 SGHDN and CDR2 FVKESK. This chain's CDR3 is CASSRSAGKATYEQYF. In nucleotides, the CDR3 is TGTGCCAGCAGCCGATCGGCGGGAAAAGCAACCTACGAGCAGTACTTC.

With respect to this clonotype: One end of the junction is discordant with germline, which a read error may explain. The rearrangement joins TRBV6-5 to TRBJ2-3, with a tentative D call TRBD2 (8 bases). Germline V lookup: CDR1 MNHEY, CDR2 SVGAGI. This CDR3 comprises 18 residues. This CDR3 reads CASSYAGLGGGGPETQYF. In DNA, the CDR3 is TGTGCCAGCAGTTACGCGGGACTAGGGGGAGGGGGCCCAGAGACGCAGTATTTC.

This clonotype was counted many times. The DNA of the CDR3 is TGTGCCAGCAGTTTACGTACCAGGGGGGGCTACGAGCAGTACTTC. This gives the protein CASSLRTRGGYEQYF. The chain couples TRBV27 to TRBJ2-5; D is possibly TRBD1 or TRBD2 (7 bases each). Judging by the DNA end, TRBJ2-7 fits better; the J call may be wrong. The CDR3 consists of 15 residues. The germline gives CDR1 MNHEY, CDR2 SMNVEV (reference sequence).

V and J are TRBV12-3 or TRBV12-4 and TRBJ2-1, with 14 bases lining up with TRBD2. V was pared by 6 bases and J by 8 bases, with 3 bases of the junction left unmatched. The CDR3 consists of 14 residues. CDR3 nucleotides: TGTGCCAGCAGGACTAGCGGGAGGGCCCATGAGCAGTTCTTC. Its protein product is CASRTSGRAHEQFF.

Sample share makes this clonotype medium-sized (0.01 to 0.1%). The chain carries TRBV27 and TRBJ1-2; tentatively, D is TRBD1 (5 bases). V was shortened by 5 bases and J by 0 bases, with 10 bases between the two germline ends. The CDR3 has 14 residues. From germline, CDR1 is MNHEY and CDR2 SMNVEV (reference sequence). The CDR3 region has the DNA TGTGCCAGCAGTGGATTAGGGGCTAACTATGGCTACACCTTC. Residues: CASSGLGANYGYTF.

By share, this clonotype ranks as medium-sized (0.01 to 0.1%). The chain combines TRBV6-6 with TRBJ2-1; D remains unclear. The J call may be wrong; the DNA end is better matched by TRBJ2-7. CDR1 and CDR2 (germline): MNHNY, SVGAGI (reference sequence). The CDR3 sequence is 15 residues long. In nucleotides, the CDR3 is TGTGCCAGCATTAACGAAGAGCAAGTATCCTACGAGCAGTACTTC. Translation: CASINEEQVSYEQYF.

The chain couples TRBV3-1 to TRBJ2-5; 9 bases map to TRBD2. The germline V gene has CDR1 LGHDT and CDR2 YNNKEL (reference sequence). The CDR3 sequence is 19 residues long. V trimming: 1 base; J trimming: 2 bases; junction bases outside the gene matches: 14. The CDR3 DNA is TGTGCCAGCAGCCAAGGGACCCTAGCGGGGATCGCCCCACAAGAGACCCAGTACTTC. Translating gives CASSQGTLAGIAPQETQYF.

This clonotype was seen at least ten times. J is TRBJ1-2 and V is TRBV27; no definite D call. The CDR3 has 12 amino acids. Trimming took 6 bases from V and 4 from J, leaving 9 bases between them. The germline gives CDR1 MNHEY, CDR2 SMNVEV (reference sequence). CDR3 bases: TGTGCCAGCAGAGGAGGTTCCTATGGCTACACCTTC. Translating gives CASRGGSYGYTF.

This clonotype showed up many times. The chain is built from TRBV6-1 and TRBJ2-7; D might be TRBD2 (5 bases). Looked up from germline, CDR1 is MNHNS and CDR2 is SASEGT. Trimming stripped 3 bases from V and 0 bases from J, with 12 bases between. The CDR3 spans 15 residues. The CDR3 DNA reads as TGTGCCAGCAGTGACACTAGGGCGAGCTCCTACGAGCAGTACTTC. This translates into CASSDTRASSYEQYF.

The chain is built from TRBV6-1 and TRBJ2-2, with D tentatively TRBD2 (7 bases). CDR1 is MNHNS and CDR2 is SASEGT in the germline V gene. There are 16 residues in the CDR3. The V gene lost 0 bases and the J gene lost 3 bases, with 11 bases spanning the gap. CDR3 loop: CASSEAGGAHTGELFF. As DNA, the CDR3 is TGTGCCAGCAGTGAAGCTGGGGGGGCGCACACCGGGGAGCTGTTTTTT.

The chain combines TRBV14 with TRBJ1-5; weak D call: TRBD1 (6 bases). The CDR3 runs 14 residues. The germline CDR1 and CDR2 sequences are SGHDN and FVKESK. The V gene lost 4 bases and the J gene lost 7 bases, with 14 bases spanning the gap. CDR3 sequence: CASSPSGVIQPQHF. Written as DNA, the CDR3 is TGTGCCAGCAGCCCCTCAGGGGTAATCCAGCCCCAGCATTTT. Together with reference TRBV14 and TRBJ1-5, the CDR3 gives the full variable domain: EAGVTQFPSHSVIEKGQTVTLRCDPISGHDNLYWYRRVMGKEIKFLLHFVKESKQDESGMPNNRFLAERTGGTYSTLKVQPAELEDSGVYFCASSPSGVIQPQHFGDGTRLSIL.

The chain joins TRBV6-1 to TRBJ2-1; tentatively, D is TRBD1 (7 bases). The J call could be wrong; TRBJ2-7 is a better fit for the DNA end. Germline CDR1 is MNHNS and CDR2 is SASEGT. The CDR3 has 13 residues. The chain's CDR3 is CASSWTQGGEQYF. The CDR3 DNA is TGTGCCAGCAGCTGGACGCAGGGGGGAGAGCAGTACTTC.

The chain uses TRBV6-4 and TRBJ1-6; D is unresolved. The CDR3 runs 14 residues. Looked up from germline, CDR1 is MRHNA and CDR2 is SNTAGT. V was cut by 0 bases and J by 6 bases, with 6 bases left in between. The CDR3 DNA reads as TGTGCCAGCAGTGACTCGAGTACTAATTCACCCCTCCACTTT. Its translation: CASSDSSTNSPLHF.